This T cell receptor (beta chain) was profiled in a study of molecular identifiers for immune sequencing clone quantification. With respect to this clonotype: At one boundary the junction diverges from the germline segment, which might be a read error.

TCRdb fed the PCR reads into MiXCR, producing one record per CDR3 protein. The data hold under 800,000 distinct CDR3 sequences, with 25% observed a single time. This TCR derives from a human donor in good health. Some libraries in this study had Jurkat cell RNA spiked in. The sample consisted of naive CD8+ T cells from blood, with Jurkat cell RNA spiked in. Subset denoted: FACS-sorted CD8+CD4-CCR7+CD45RA+ naive T cells.

The CDR3 sequence: CASSPERRAPSF. In DNA form, the CDR3 reads TGTGCCAGCAGCCCGGAGAGGCGCGCGCCGTCCTTC. The chain is built from TRBV7-9 and TRBJ2-7; D remains ambiguous. The germline CDR1 and CDR2 sequences are SEHNR and FQNEAQ (reference sequence). This CDR3 is 12 amino acids long.